This passage covers 22 T cell receptor beta chains from one sample sequenced in a study of blood T cell repertoires in COVID-19. Clones were sequenced by immunoSEQ multiplex PCR, and TCRdb holds only the in-frame ones, with some missing. Of 100,000 or so clones listed, around 79% are singletons. Specimen: peripheral blood. The receptors were gathered from a man aged 65 to 79 with active or convalescent COVID-19.

This chain joins TRBV7-8 and TRBJ1-5; D is uncertain. Germline CDR1 is SGHVS and CDR2 is FQNEAQ. There are 13 residues in the CDR3. V shed 1 base and J shed 8 bases, with 9 bases lying between them. CDR3 sequence: CASSLVSGEPQHF. CDR3 in DNA: TGTGCCAGCAGCTTAGTTTCTGGAGAGCCCCAGCATTTT.

V usage is TRBV14 and J usage is TRBJ2-2; perhaps TRBD1 as D (5 bases). The CDR3 runs 13 residues. With 2 bases removed from V and 4 bases from J, the gap between germline ends came to 5 bases. Germline V lookup: CDR1 SGHDN, CDR2 FVKESK. CDR3 amino acids: CASSQQGTGELFF. The DNA for the CDR3 is TGTGCCAGCAGCCAACAGGGCACCGGGGAGCTGTTTTTT.

The V gene is TRBV10-1, the J gene TRBJ2-3, with D unresolved. The CDR3 has 13 residues. Germline CDR1 and CDR2: WNHNN and SYGVQD (reference sequence). Trimming cost V 6 bases and J 1 base, with 8 bases left between them. CDR3 residues: CASSRQGTDTQYF. For the CDR3, the DNA is TGCGCCAGCAGCAGACAAGGCACAGATACGCAGTATTTT.

The chain recombines TRBV4-2 with TRBJ1-5, with 10 nucleotides matching TRBD1. J was trimmed by 5 bases and V by 5 bases; bases with no gene match: 9. This CDR3 is built from 16 residues. Germline CDR1 reads LGHNA; CDR2 reads YNFKEQ. The CDR3 here is CASSGRQGAGDQPQHF. The CDR3 region has the DNA TGTGCCAGCAGCGGCCGACAGGGGGCCGGGGATCAGCCCCAGCATTTT.

The chain has TRBV7-8 and TRBJ2-7; 7 bases match TRBD2. The V and J ends lost 1 base and 0 bases, in that order; junction bases with no gene match: 15. Germline loops: CDR1 SGHVS, CDR2 FQNEAQ. The CDR3 length is 19 residues. CDR3 nucleotide sequence: TGTGCCAGCAGCTTAGTTGTGGCTAAAGCGGGAAGAGGCTCCTACGAGCAGTACTTC. Protein: CASSLVVAKAGRGSYEQYF.

The chain carries TRBV5-8 and TRBJ1-4, with D tentatively TRBD1 (6 bases). Trimming pared 4 bases from V and 4 bases from J, leaving 11 bases between. The CDR3 runs to 14 residues. CDR1 and CDR2 from the germline V gene are SGHTS and YDEGEE. The CDR3 protein is CASSAGQFNEKLFF. The CDR3 DNA sequence: TGTGCCAGCAGCGCTGGACAGTTTAATGAAAAACTGTTTTTT.

In nucleotides, the CDR3 is TGTGCCAGTAGTGAGGAGGGGATTGGCAATCAGCCCCAGCATTTT. Its protein product is CASSEEGIGNQPQHF. The chain joins TRBV19 to TRBJ1-5, with a tentative D call TRBD1 (5 bases). The V end was cut by 5 bases, the J end by 2 bases, with 13 bases between. This CDR3 has 15 residues. CDR1 and CDR2 from the germline V gene are LNHDA and SQIVND (reference sequence).

The chain uses TRBV2 and TRBJ2-2; tentative D call: TRBD2 (5 bases). The CDR3 consists of 15 residues. The V gene's germline CDR1 is SNHLY and CDR2 FYNNEI. V lost 4 bases to trimming and J lost 4 bases, with 13 bases between them. The CDR3 here is CASSVEMRVTGELFF. The DNA of the CDR3 is TGTGCCAGCAGTGTTGAGATGAGGGTCACCGGGGAGCTGTTTTTT.

This chain joins TRBV14 and TRBJ2-1, with TRBD2 matching 11 bases. The CDR3 runs to 20 residues. V gave up 1 base and J gave up 8 bases; unmatched junction bases: 19. CDR1 is SGHDN and CDR2 is FVKESK in the germline V gene. CDR3 nucleotides: TGTGCCAGCAGCCAAGGCGACTTCAATAGCGGGAGGGCGGTGGGCGATGAGCAGTTCTTC. This translates into CASSQGDFNSGRAVGDEQFF.

This chain connects TRBV5-6 to TRBJ2-5; D is uncertain. CDR3 length: 14 amino acids. Germline loops: CDR1 SGHDT, CDR2 YYEEEE. The ends were cut back, 3 bases at V and 2 bases at J, with 11 bases in the middle. CDR3 region: CASSSAALQETQYF. In DNA, the CDR3 is TGTGCCAGCAGCTCCGCCGCTCTACAAGAGACCCAGTACTTC.

This rearrangement joins TRBV11-2 to TRBJ2-3; TRBD1 is a possible D gene (6 bases). Germline values: CDR1 SGHAT, CDR2 FQNNGV. Deletions cut 5 bases from V and 7 bases from J, with 16 bases between. This CDR3 region has 14 residues. DNA of the CDR3: TGTGCCAGCAGCCTAGGGACAAGCACGAATACGCAGTATTTT. Amino acids: CASSLGTSTNTQYF.

The genes are TRBV5-1 and TRBJ1-1; D is uncertain. The CDR3 is 13 amino acids. Trimming shortened V by 3 bases and J by 0 bases, and 6 bases separated the two germline ends. From germline, CDR1 is SGHRS and CDR2 YFSETQ. The CDR3 nucleotides are TGCGCCAGCAGCTACACACTGAACACTGAAGCTTTCTTT. As protein: CASSYTLNTEAFF.

The CDR3 reads CASSQDKLAEYEQYF. As DNA, the CDR3 is TGTGCCAGCAGCCAAGATAAGCTAGCGGAATACGAGCAGTACTTC. V usage is TRBV4-2 and J usage is TRBJ2-7; 7 bases align to TRBD2. The J segment lost 4 bases and the V segment lost 0 bases, leaving 6 bases of the junction unmatched. The CDR3 loop spans 15 amino acids. Germline V gene lookup returns CDR1 LGHNA and CDR2 YNFKEQ.

CDR3: CASNPRTGRLLTEAFF. CDR3 bases: TGTGCCAGCAATCCTAGGACAGGGCGGCTGCTCACTGAAGCTTTCTTT. The chain carries TRBV28 and TRBJ1-1, with TRBD1 matching 8 bases. The germline V gene has CDR1 MDHEN and CDR2 SYDVKM. The CDR3 contains 16 residues. Trimming at V came to 7 bases and at J to 4 bases, leaving 14 bases not matched to a gene. The full variable domain, rest sourced from reference TRBV28 and TRBJ1-1, is DVKVTQSSRYLVKRTGEKVFLECVQDMDHENMFWYRQDPGLGLRLIYFSYDVKMKEKGDIPEGYSVSREKKERFSLILESASTNQTSMYLCASNPRTGRLLTEAFFGQGTRLTVV.

This clone has just one count. This chain joins TRBV6-6 and TRBJ1-4; TRBD1 agrees at 8 bases. The CDR3 loop spans 15 amino acids. J gave up 4 bases and V 8 bases, and 9 bases lay outside the gene matches. CDR1 is MNHNY, CDR2 SVGAGI, per germline (reference sequence). CDR3: CASGRKGQVNEKLFF. CDR3 coding DNA: TGTGCCAGCGGTCGAAAGGGACAGGTTAATGAAAAACTGTTTTTT.

The chain uses TRBV15 and TRBJ2-3; tentatively, D is TRBD2 (7 bases). Trimming took 0 bases from V and 0 from J, leaving 16 bases between them. Germline loops: CDR1 LNHNV, CDR2 YYDKDF (reference sequence). The CDR3 has 18 amino acids. The CDR3 loop is CATSRDSLRGRSTDTQYF. The CDR3 nucleotides are TGTGCCACCAGCAGAGATTCCTTGCGGGGGCGGAGCACAGATACGCAGTATTTT.

The CDR3, as DNA: TGTGCCAGTAGTACCGGGACAGGCAAAGACTATGGCTACACCTTC. Translation gives CASSTGTGKDYGYTF. V usage is TRBV19 and J usage is TRBJ1-2, with TRBD1 matching over 8 bases. V lost 4 bases to trimming and J lost 3 bases; unmatched junction nucleotides: 7. The CDR3 covers 15 residues. Germline V CDR1 and CDR2: LNHDA, SQIVND (reference sequence). Filled out from reference TRBV19 and TRBJ1-2, the complete variable domain reads DGGITQSPKYLFRKEGQNVTLSCEQNLNHDAMYWYRQDPGQGLRLIYYSQIVNDFQKGDIAEGYSVSREKKESFPLTVTSAQKNPTAFYLCASSTGTGKDYGYTFGSGTRLTVV.

The rearrangement uses TRBV5-8 and TRBJ2-5; D might be TRBD1 (6 bases). V shed 0 bases and J shed 5 bases, with 14 bases lying between them. Germline CDR1 SGHTS, CDR2 YDEGEE. This CDR3 comprises 15 residues. CDR3 nucleotides: TGTGCCAGCAGCTTGGGTCATCTTCAGGGGGAGACCCAGTACTTC. This gives the protein CASSLGHLQGETQYF.

The CDR3 is CAWSPKGGDNSPLHF. The CDR3 DNA reads TGTGCCTGGAGTCCCAAGGGGGGGGATAATTCACCCCTCCACTTT. The J gene is TRBJ1-6, the V gene TRBV30; a weak D match, TRBD1 (6 bases). This CDR3 has 15 amino acids. CDR1 is GTSNPN, CDR2 SVGIG, per germline (reference sequence). Trimming left V 2 bases short and J 5 bases short, with 13 bases between. Drawing the rest from reference TRBV30 and TRBJ1-6, the complete variable domain is SQTIHQWPATLVQPVGSPLSLECTVEGTSNPNLYWYRQAAGRGLQLLFYSVGIGQISSEVPQNLSASRPQDRQFILSSKKLLLSDSGFYLCAWSPKGGDNSPLHFGNGTRLTVT.

The chain uses TRBV24-1 and TRBJ2-1; D is uncertain. V was cut by 3 bases and J by 0 bases, with 8 bases left in between. Germline V CDR1 and CDR2: KGHDR, SFDVKD. The CDR3 sequence is 15 residues long. The CDR3 nucleotides read TGTGCCACCAGTGATGCGGTGAGCTCCTACAATGAGCAGTTCTTC. It specifies CATSDAVSSYNEQFF.

The chain uses TRBV5-1 and TRBJ2-2; D possibly corresponds to TRBD1 (5 bases). V lost 1 base and J lost 7, with 14 bases in between. This CDR3 is built from 15 residues. Germline CDR1 and CDR2: SGHRS and YFSETQ. CDR3 DNA: TGCGCCAGCAGCTTGCCTGGGCAGGGAAACGGGGAGCTGTTTTTT. Residues: CASSLPGQGNGELFF.

The chain links TRBV30 to TRBJ2-4; no clear D gene. This CDR3 spans 11 amino acids. Germline CDR1 is GTSNPN and CDR2 is SVGIG (reference sequence). Trimming cost V 0 bases and J 8 bases, with 5 bases left between them. CDR3 amino acids: CAWSVRDIQYF. Written as DNA, the CDR3 is TGTGCCTGGAGTGTACGGGACATTCAGTACTTC.